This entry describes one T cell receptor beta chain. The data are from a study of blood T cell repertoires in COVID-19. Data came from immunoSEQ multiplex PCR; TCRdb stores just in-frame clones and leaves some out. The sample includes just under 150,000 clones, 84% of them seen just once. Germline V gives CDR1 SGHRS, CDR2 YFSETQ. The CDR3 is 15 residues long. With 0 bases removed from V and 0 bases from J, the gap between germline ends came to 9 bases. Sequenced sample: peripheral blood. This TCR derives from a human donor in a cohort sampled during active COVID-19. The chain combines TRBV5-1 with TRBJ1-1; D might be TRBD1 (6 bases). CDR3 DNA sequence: TGCGCCAGCAGCTTGGAGACAGGTATGAACACTGAAGCTTTCTTT. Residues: CASSLETGMNTEAFF.